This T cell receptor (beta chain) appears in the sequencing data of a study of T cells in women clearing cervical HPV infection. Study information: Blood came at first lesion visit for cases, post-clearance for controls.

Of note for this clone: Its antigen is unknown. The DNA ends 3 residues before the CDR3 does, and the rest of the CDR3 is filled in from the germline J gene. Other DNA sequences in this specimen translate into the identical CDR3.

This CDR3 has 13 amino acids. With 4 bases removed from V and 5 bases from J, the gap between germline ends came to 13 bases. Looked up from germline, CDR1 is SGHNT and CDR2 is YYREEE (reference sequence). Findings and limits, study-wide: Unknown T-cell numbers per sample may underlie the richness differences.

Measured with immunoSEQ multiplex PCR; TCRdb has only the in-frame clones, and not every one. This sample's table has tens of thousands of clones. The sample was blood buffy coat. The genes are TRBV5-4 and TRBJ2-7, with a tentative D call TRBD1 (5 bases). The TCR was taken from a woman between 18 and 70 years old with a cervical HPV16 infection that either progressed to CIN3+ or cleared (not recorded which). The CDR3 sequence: CASSLLGVDEQYF. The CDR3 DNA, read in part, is TGTGCCAGCAGCCTGTTAGGGGTGGACGAG.